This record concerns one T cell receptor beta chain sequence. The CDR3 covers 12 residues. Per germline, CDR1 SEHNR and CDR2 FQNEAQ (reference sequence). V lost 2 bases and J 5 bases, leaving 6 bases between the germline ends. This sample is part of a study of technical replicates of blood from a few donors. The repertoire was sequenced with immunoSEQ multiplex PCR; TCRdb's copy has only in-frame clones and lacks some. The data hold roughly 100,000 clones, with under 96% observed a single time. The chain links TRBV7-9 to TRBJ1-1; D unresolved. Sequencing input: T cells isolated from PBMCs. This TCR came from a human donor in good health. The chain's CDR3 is CASSLRETEAFF. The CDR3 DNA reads TGTGCCAGCAGCTTACGGGAGACTGAAGCTTTCTTT.